This paragraph reports one T cell receptor beta chain. Its recognized antigen is unknown. There are no base qualities to consult, and no much larger clone falls within one base. Single viable CD3+CD4+CD8-CD45RO+ cells were sorted as memory CD4+ T cells on a FACSAria II. To determine CMV serostatus, a Roche Elecsys assay was used that detects serum IgG against CMV pp150, pp28, p38 and p52. After the samples were thawed, total CD4+ T cells were enriched through positive selection using CD4 magnetic microbeads. The samples came from a different study that was designed specifically to examine the CD4+ T cell memory repertoire. Peripheral blood mononuclear cells were isolated and cryopreserved following standard operating procedures; serum was stored at -80 °C. The staining used CD3-PerCP (BW264/56), CD4-APC (RPA-T4), CD45RO-PE (UCHT1) and CD8-Pacific Orange (3B5) antibodies, and Sytox blue was used to exclude non-viable cells.

Genomic DNA was extracted from sorted cells with the Quick-DNA Microprep Kit. TCRbeta DNA was amplified with the immunoSEQ hsTCRbeta kit following the manufacturer's protocol. TCRbeta libraries were sequenced on an Illumina MiSeq instrument. As for how the authors treated the data: Following removal of out-of-frame sequences, more than 2,000,000 distinct TCRbeta sequences were retained, with an average of roughly 70,000 per individual. Each individual was scored using the number of around 150 previously reported CMV-associated TCRbeta sequences that the individual carried and the total number of productive distinct TCRbeta sequences. A beta-binomial model was reimplemented in Python, and scikit-learn random forests with default parameters were trained on US cohort data. Classifier performance on the Belgian cohort was summarized as median AUC with percentile confidence intervals calculated over 10,000 bootstrap iterations. TCRdb holds this immuneACCESS table with in-frame rearrangements only. Some clones are missing; in checked studies, unresolved V genes explain under half, and the rest has no known cause. That table gives V, J and clone size, and the DNA gave D and trimming. This sample has roughly 67,000 clones in its table, and 76% of those were observed once. The ten biggest clones cover about 4.7% of the sample.

This record comes from a study of memory CD4+ T cells and cytomegalovirus serostatus (dated by TCRdb to about 2019). Concerning the study at large: A total of 33 healthy Belgian adults, of whom 9 were CMV seropositive and roughly 24 were CMV seronegative, were included in the cohort. The study sequenced CD4+ memory TCRbeta repertoires of a Belgian cohort with known cytomegalovirus serostatus to replicate a published TCR-based CMV serostatus classifier.

Beyond this particular receptor, the publication reports: On the Belgian cohort, the classifier based on the original framework reached a median bootstrapped AUC of approximately 0.95, with a 95% CI of 0.76-1.00. Only CD4+CD45RO+ memory cells were sequenced, in contrast to the original study, in which naive and memory CD4+ and CD8+ populations were covered. Among the roughly 160 previously reported CMV-associated TCRbeta sequences, 67 showed up in the CD4+ memory repertoires, with each one found in between one and five individuals. For predicting CMV serostatus, the median bootstrapped AUC was approximately 0.95 using the original framework and 0.91 using a US-trained random forest. The results were interpreted as suggesting that the CMV-associated TCR signature is mostly present in the CD4+ memory repertoire.

The CDR3 numbers 15 residues from cysteine through phenylalanine. Only the CDR3 part of the read is kept: 45 bases, read in frame from the first base. The V and J ends are trimmed by 2 bases and 3 bases, leaving 11 bases between them. CDR1 SGHDN and CDR2 FVKESK are derived from the germline V gene. Recombination linked TRBV14 to TRBJ2-1; the D segment could be TRBD1, given 5 matching bases. The receptor was derived from an adult in good health and CMV-seropositive. Sequenced material: memory CD4+ T cells from blood. For the CDR3, the sequence is CASSQNLDSYNEQFF. Here is the DNA: TGTGCCAGCAGCCAAAACTTAGACAGCTACAATGAGCAGTTCTTC.